This is a list of T cell receptor beta chains from one sample in a study of T cells in localized non-small cell lung cancer. The repertoire was sequenced with immunoSEQ multiplex PCR; TCRdb's copy has only in-frame clones and lacks some. The sample holds about 2,400 clones, less than 25% seen once. Sequencing used lung tumor tissue, obtained before any cancer treatment. These receptors originate from a male donor aged 60 or over with stage I lung adenocarcinoma. Each CDR3 is given with its conserved first and last residue. A D gene is named only where the DNA matches it firmly. Some rows mark clone size as missing; the rest say once, few, many or name a class of expanded clone.

d_call | clone_size | j_call | v_call | cdr3_aa | cdr3_nt
TRBD2 | large | TRBJ2-1 | TRBV29-1 | CSVPSGRGEQFF | TGCAGCGTTCCTAGCGGGAGGGGTGAGCAGTTCTTC
- | medium-sized | TRBJ2-7 | TRBV19 | CASSKYPLYEQYF | TGTGCCAGTAGTAAGTACCCGCTTTACGAGCAGTACTTC
TRBD1 | - | TRBJ1-1 | TRBV11-3 | CASSWRTGMNTEAFF | TGTGCCAGCAGCTGGAGGACAGGGATGAACACTGAAGCTTTCTTT
- | few | TRBJ1-2 | TRBV11-3 | CASSQRTLPYGYTF | TGTGCCAGCAGCCAACGGACACTGCCCTATGGCTACACCTTC
- | - | TRBJ2-1 | TRBV29-1 | CSVEAPDRSSYNEQFF | TGCAGCGTTGAGGCCCCGGACAGAAGCTCCTACAATGAGCAGTTCTTC
- | few | TRBJ2-7 | TRBV9 | CASSEGSLSYEQYF | TGTGCCAGCAGTGAGGGCTCACTTTCCTACGAGCAGTACTTC
- | - | TRBJ2-5 | TRBV29-1 | CSGGEIPQETQYF | TGCAGCGGGGGGGAAATACCCCAAGAGACCCAGTACTTC
TRBD1 | - | TRBJ2-5 | TRBV11-3 | CASSPGTGQETQYF | TGTGCCAGCAGCCCCGGGACAGGGCAAGAGACCCAGTACTTC
- | - | TRBJ2-3 | TRBV19 | CASSQLGSTDTQYF | TGTGCCAGTAGCCAATTGGGTAGCACAGATACGCAGTATTTT
- | few | TRBJ1-1 | TRBV11-3 | CASSTYPRNMNTEAFF | TGTGCCAGCAGCACTTACCCCAGGAATATGAACACTGAAGCTTTCTTT
- | - | TRBJ1-1 | TRBV11-3 | CASSLWVRGAPNTEAFF | TGTGCCAGCAGCTTGTGGGTGCGGGGGGCACCCAACACTGAAGCTTTCTTT
- | - | TRBJ2-7 | TRBV14 | CASSQDSRYTYEQYF | TGTGCCAGCAGCCAGGACAGCCGGTATACCTACGAGCAGTACTTC
TRBD1 | medium-sized | TRBJ1-5 | TRBV12-5 | CASGTRDRGYNQPQHF | TGTGCCAGCGGTACCCGGGACAGGGGATACAATCAGCCCCAGCATTTT
- | - | TRBJ2-2 | TRBV14 | CASSQQGIGTGELFF | TGTGCCAGCAGCCAACAGGGAATTGGCACCGGGGAGCTGTTTTTT
TRBD2 | - | TRBJ2-3 | TRBV30 | CAWSDRLGAGTTDTQYF | TGTGCCTGGAGTGACCGTCTGGGAGCGGGAACCACAGATACGCAGTATTTT
TRBD1 | - | TRBJ2-3 | TRBV4-1 | CASSETIRDRGHGDTQYF | TGCGCCAGCAGCGAAACTATCCGGGACAGGGGGCATGGGGATACGCAGTATTTT
TRBD1 | medium-sized | TRBJ2-7 | TRBV6-8 | CATLQYRDRGREQYF | TGTGCCACGTTACAGTACCGGGACAGGGGGCGCGAGCAGTACTTC
- | - | TRBJ2-7 | TRBV23-1 | CASSPGGQNEQYF | TGCGCCAGCAGCCCAGGGGGGCAGAACGAGCAGTACTTC
- | few | TRBJ1-4 | TRBV15 | CATSRGGGNEKLFF | TGTGCCACCAGCAGAGGGGGTGGGAATGAAAAACTGTTTTTT
- | few | TRBJ2-1 | TRBV30 | CAWSGRGLPYNEQFF | TGTGCCTGGAGTGGACGGGGGCTACCCTACAATGAGCAGTTCTTC
TRBD2 | - | TRBJ2-3 | TRBV19 | CASTDTSGSGTDTQYF | TGTGCCAGTACCGACACTAGCGGATCCGGCACAGATACGCAGTATTTT
- | few | TRBJ2-5 | TRBV28 | CASSPQGLGETQYF | TGTGCCAGCAGTCCCCAGGGATTGGGAGAGACCCAGTACTTC
- | few | TRBJ2-7 | TRBV18 | CASSPAGGGSYEQYF | TGTGCCAGCTCACCCGCCGGGGGAGGCTCCTACGAGCAGTACTTC
- | - | TRBJ2-5 | TRBV19 | CASSILGSAQGLFETQYF | TGTGCCAGTAGTATCCTTGGTAGTGCGCAGGGCTTGTTTGAGACCCAGTACTTC
- | - | TRBJ1-4 | TRBV15 | CATSRDFTVATNEKLFF | TGTGCCACCAGCAGAGATTTTACGGTAGCAACTAATGAAAAACTGTTTTTT
- | medium-sized | TRBJ2-2 | TRBV11-3 | CASSLTPGHGSTGELFF | TGTGCCAGCAGCTTAACCCCGGGACACGGGTCCACCGGGGAGCTGTTTTTT
- | - | TRBJ2-1 | TRBV19 | CASSTRSGVEQFF | TGTGCCAGTAGTACGAGATCTGGGGTCGAGCAGTTCTTC
TRBD2 | medium-sized | TRBJ2-5 | TRBV11-3 | CASSLVLAIQETQYF | TGTGCCAGCAGCTTAGTACTAGCGATCCAAGAGACCCAGTACTTC
- | medium-sized | TRBJ1-1 | TRBV7-2 | CASSFGSGTEAFF | TGTGCCAGCAGCTTCGGTAGTGGCACTGAAGCTTTCTTT
- | - | TRBJ2-1 | TRBV6-8 | CASSWGPNEQFF | TGTGCCAGCAGTTGGGGGCCTAATGAGCAGTTCTTC
- | - | TRBJ1-2 | TRBV18 | CASSPPGHSYGYTF | TGTGCCAGCTCACCACCGGGACACAGCTATGGCTACACCTTC
- | few | TRBJ1-2 | TRBV6-8 | CASSYSVGSYGYTF | TGTGCCAGCAGTTACTCGGTAGGGAGCTATGGCTACACCTTC
- | - | TRBJ2-1 | TRBV11-3 | CASSLLANSPNEQFF | TGTGCCAGCAGCCTCCTAGCGAATAGTCCCAATGAGCAGTTCTTC
TRBD2 | - | TRBJ2-1 | TRBV28 | CASTGTSGRSSEQFF | TGTGCCAGCACAGGGACTAGCGGGAGGAGTAGTGAGCAGTTCTTC
- | few | TRBJ2-7 | TRBV10-3 | CAISEYSGYEQYF | TGTGCCATCAGTGAGTACAGCGGCTACGAGCAGTACTTC
- | once | TRBJ2-3 | TRBV18 | CASTLARRASTDTQYF | TGTGCCAGCACGCTGGCCAGGCGGGCTAGCACAGATACGCAGTATTTT
- | - | TRBJ2-1 | TRBV6-8 | CASYRAGYNEQFF | TGTGCCAGCTACAGGGCTGGGTACAATGAGCAGTTCTTC
- | - | TRBJ2-7 | TRBV18 | CASSPMSGTTGEQYF | TGTGCCAGCTCACCGATGAGCGGGACAACTGGAGAGCAGTACTTC
- | - | TRBJ1-2 | TRBV19 | CASSPPEERNYGYTF | TGTGCCAGTAGCCCCCCGGAAGAGCGAAACTATGGCTACACCTTC
TRBD1 | large | TRBJ1-5 | TRBV6-8 | CAIGTGDSNQPQHF | TGTGCCATCGGGACAGGGGATAGCAATCAGCCCCAGCATTTT